The sequence of this T cell receptor beta chain was determined in a study of a mutant IDH1 vaccine in newly diagnosed glioma. About the research overall: At weeks 1, 3, 5, 7, 11, 15, 19 and 23, patients received a vaccination, eight in all. Antecedent treatment encompassed radiotherapy, temozolomide, or their combination; the majority received both. Beginning 4-6 weeks after radiotherapy alone, or with temozolomide cycles, vaccination took place.

The protocol was immunoSEQ multiplex PCR, while the TCRdb copy is restricted to in-frame clones and leaves out a portion. The table has around 58,000 clones, around 81% seen once. Described time point: week 5, during vaccination. Vaccine doses each comprised 300 ug of mutant IDH1 20-mer peptide, with topical imiquimod. Astrocytomas that were new, WHO grade 3 or 4, IDH1-mutant and ATRX-lost were present in the donors. This clone was found a few times. Its antigen is not identified. Trimming stripped 8 bases from V and 0 bases from J, with 8 bases between. Germline-derived CDR1 and CDR2 are MRHNA and SNTAGT. CDR3 size: 13 residues.

The clonotype comes from a man aged 25 to 45 with glioma. The rearrangement uses TRBV6-4 and TRBJ1-5; weak D call: TRBD1 (5 bases). Sequenced material: PBMCs, taken from a glioma patient whose treatment included an IDH1 peptide vaccine. The chain's CDR3 is CASATASNQPQHF. In DNA, the CDR3 is TGTGCCAGCGCGACAGCTAGCAATCAGCCCCAGCATTTT.